Following are 23 T cell receptor beta chains from one sample sequenced in a study of blood T cell repertoires in COVID-19. The assay was immunoSEQ multiplex PCR, and TCRdb's table has in-frame clones only and misses some. The table shows about 490,000 clones, with roughly 88% occurring only once. Sequencing was carried out using peripheral blood. The source is a human donor in a cohort sampled during active COVID-19.

The chain carries TRBV2 and TRBJ2-1; D perhaps matches TRBD2 (6 bases). This CDR3 spans 13 amino acids. The germline gives CDR1 SNHLY, CDR2 FYNNEI. Deletions cut 6 bases from V and 2 bases from J, with 8 bases between. The CDR3 region is CASRGRTYNEQFF. In DNA, the CDR3 is TGTGCCAGCAGAGGGAGGACCTACAATGAGCAGTTCTTC. Combining the CDR3 with reference TRBV2 and TRBJ2-1 gives the whole variable domain EPEVTQTPSHQVTQMGQEVILRCVPISNHLYFYWYRQILGQKVEFLVSFYNNEISEKSEIFDDQFSVERPDGSNFTLKIRSTKLEDSAMYFCASRGRTYNEQFFGPGTRLTVL.

The gene calls are TRBV11-2 and TRBJ2-3; no clear D. CDR1 is SGHAT and CDR2 is FQNNGV in the germline V gene. V lost 6 bases and J lost 7, with 8 bases in between. This CDR3 is built from 11 residues. Here the CDR3 DNA reads TGTGCCAGCAGACGAGGAAATACGCAGTATTTT. Its translation: CASRRGNTQYF.

The chain employs TRBV20-1 and TRBJ2-5; D remains unclear. CDR3 length: 13 amino acids. CDR1 is DFQATT, CDR2 SNEGSKA, per germline (reference sequence). V shed 3 bases and J shed 7 bases, with 15 bases lying between them. This CDR3 reads CSASAEPLGTQYF. DNA for the CDR3: TGCAGTGCTAGTGCCGAGCCACTCGGGACCCAGTACTTC.

Written as DNA, the CDR3 is TGTGCTAGTGGTTTTGGGCAGGGGGTCTTCAATGGCTACACCTTC. It is translated as CASGFGQGVFNGYTF. The gene calls are TRBV12-5 and TRBJ1-2; 7 nucleotides match TRBD1. Germline V gene data show CDR1 as LGHNT and CDR2 as FRNRAP. There are 15 residues in the CDR3. Losses at the gene ends were 3 bases for V and 6 bases for J; bases not matched to a gene: 10.

DNA of the CDR3: TGCGCCAGCAGCTCAGGGACTTCTGACCGGGAGACCCAGTACTTC. Its translation is CASSSGTSDRETQYF. The chain uses TRBV5-1 and TRBJ2-5, with D possibly being TRBD2 (6 bases). Germline assignment: CDR1 SGHRS and CDR2 YFSETQ. V gave up 3 bases and J gave up 5 bases, with 17 bases separating them. The length of the CDR3 is 15 residues.

The chain is built from TRBV15 and TRBJ2-1; possible D gene TRBD1, 6 bases. Germline V gene data show CDR1 as LNHNV and CDR2 as YYDKDF (reference sequence). V was shortened by 2 bases and J by 8 bases, with 10 bases between the two germline ends. This CDR3 comprises 13 residues. CDR3 residues: CATSRFGTHEQFF. The DNA for the CDR3 is TGTGCCACCAGCAGATTCGGGACACATGAGCAGTTCTTC.

This clone turned up a few times. V usage is TRBV3-1 (or the pseudogene TRBV3-2) and J usage is TRBJ1-3; D might be TRBD1 (6 bases). This CDR3 has 15 residues. The germline gives CDR1 LGHDT, CDR2 YNNKEL (reference sequence). Trimming removed 5 bases from V and 2 bases from J, with 13 bases in between. CDR3 residues: CASSSSQGTGNTIYF. DNA for the CDR3: TGTGCCAGCAGCTCCTCACAGGGAACTGGAAACACCATATATTTT.

As DNA, the CDR3 is TGTGCCAGCAGCCCCCGACTGCAACTCTCCTACAATGAGCAGTTCTTC. Translation: CASSPRLQLSYNEQFF. The gene calls are TRBV9 and TRBJ2-1; D is uncertain. This CDR3 contains 16 residues. From germline, CDR1 is SGDLS and CDR2 YYNGEE. V shed 4 bases and J shed 0 bases, with 14 bases lying between them.

In its sample, this clone was seen a few times. The V and J genes are TRBV7-9 and TRBJ2-7; the match to TRBD2 covers 8 bases. Trimming took 1 base from V and 6 from J; bases not matched to a gene: 20. The germline V gene has CDR1 SEHNR and CDR2 FQNEAQ (reference sequence). This CDR3 region has 19 residues. CDR3 sequence (DNA): TGTGCCAGCAGCTTAGGGCCTGGAGGGAGCGGGAGAGGGGCCCTCGAGCAGTACTTC. It encodes CASSLGPGGSGRGALEQYF.

The V call is TRBV5-1, the J call TRBJ2-1; D remains ambiguous. Germline V lookup: CDR1 SGHRS, CDR2 YFSETQ. Trimming left V 0 bases short and J 10 bases short, with 11 bases between. This CDR3 is built from 13 residues. This CDR3 is CASSLEWAGEQFF. The DNA of the CDR3 is TGCGCCAGCAGCTTGGAGTGGGCTGGGGAGCAGTTCTTC. Full variable domain (remainder filled in from reference TRBV5-1 and TRBJ2-1): KAGVTQTPRYLIKTRGQQVTLSCSPISGHRSVSWYQQTPGQGLQFLFEYFSETQRNKGNFPGRFSGRQFSNSRSEMNVSTLELGDSALYLCASSLEWAGEQFFGPGTRLTVL.

V is TRBV27 and J is TRBJ1-2; 7 bases line up with TRBD1. The CDR3 spans 14 residues. Losses at the gene ends were 4 bases for V and 8 bases for J; bases not matched to a gene: 10. Germline V CDR1 and CDR2: MNHEY, SMNVEV (reference sequence). The chain's CDR3 is CASSSIDREEGYTF. In nucleotides, the CDR3 is TGTGCCAGCAGTTCTATAGACAGGGAAGAAGGCTACACCTTC.

This chain joins TRBV19 and TRBJ2-7, with TRBD2 identical over 8 bases. The V gene's germline CDR1 is LNHDA and CDR2 SQIVND (reference sequence). The J segment lost 6 bases and the V segment lost 3 bases, leaving 1 base of the junction unmatched. CDR3 length: 12 residues. This CDR3 reads CASSIRGGEQYF. In DNA form, the CDR3 reads TGTGCCAGTAGTATCCGGGGGGGCGAGCAGTACTTC.

The gene calls are TRBV10-3 and TRBJ2-1; D is uncertain. Germline values: CDR1 ENHRY, CDR2 SYGVKD. The CDR3 extends over 12 amino acids. V was cut by 2 bases and J by 7 bases, with 6 bases left in between. The CDR3 DNA is TGTGCCATCAGTGAGGTCCGGAATGAGCAGTTCTTC. It specifies CAISEVRNEQFF.

This chain connects TRBV11-2 to TRBJ2-7; D call uncertain. Germline V lookup: CDR1 SGHAT, CDR2 FQNNGV. Trimming took 1 base from V and 6 from J, leaving 16 bases between them. CDR3 length: 15 residues. The CDR3 protein is CASSLGAGQVTEQYF. CDR3 in DNA: TGTGCCAGCAGCTTAGGGGCAGGCCAAGTTACCGAGCAGTACTTC.

This clone was counted only a few times. The chain uses TRBV2 and TRBJ2-3; D is ambiguous. Germline lookup yields CDR1 SNHLY and CDR2 FYNNEI. This CDR3 is built from 13 residues. Trimming pared 5 bases from V and 8 bases from J, leaving 14 bases between. CDR3 sequence: CASSPLLVLTQYF. The CDR3 DNA reads TGTGCCAGCAGTCCCCTCCTCGTACTTACGCAGTATTTT.

This clone was seen once. The chain links TRBV5-1 to TRBJ1-2, with 10 bases matching TRBD1. The trim removed 0 bases at V and 6 bases at J, leaving 2 bases unmatched. Germline CDR1 and CDR2: SGHRS and YFSETQ. CDR3 length: 14 amino acids. The CDR3 sequence is CASSLEGTGDGYTF. CDR3 DNA: TGCGCCAGCAGCTTGGAAGGGACAGGGGATGGCTACACCTTC. Looking up the rest from reference TRBV5-1 and TRBJ1-2 gives the full variable domain: KAGVTQTPRYLIKTRGQQVTLSCSPISGHRSVSWYQQTPGQGLQFLFEYFSETQRNKGNFPGRFSGRQFSNSRSEMNVSTLELGDSALYLCASSLEGTGDGYTFGSGTRLTVV.

This chain joins TRBV5-1 and TRBJ1-1; D is possibly TRBD1 (5 bases). The CDR3 contains 13 residues. CDR1 SGHRS and CDR2 YFSETQ come from the germline V gene. Trimming stripped 4 bases from V and 7 bases from J, with 14 bases between. CDR3 protein: CASSAREAGEAFF. In nucleotides, the CDR3 is TGCGCCAGCAGCGCCAGGGAGGCTGGTGAAGCTTTCTTT.

This chain uses TRBV2 with TRBJ1-5; TRBD1 is a possible D gene (5 bases). The CDR3 spans 15 residues. V shed 8 bases and J shed 1 base, with 15 bases lying between them. Germline CDR1 and CDR2: SNHLY and FYNNEI. The CDR3 spells CASGERGISNQPQHF. The CDR3 region has the DNA TGTGCCAGCGGAGAAAGGGGAATAAGCAATCAGCCCCAGCATTTT.

Notes on this clone: One junction end does not reproduce the germline sequence, and a read error may be involved. The gene calls are TRBV5-8 and TRBJ1-5; D is undetermined. CDR3 length: 14 residues. From germline, CDR1 is SGHTS and CDR2 YDEGEE. The CDR3 is CASSLLVRNQPQHF. The CDR3 DNA follows: TGTGCCAGCAGCTTGCTAGTGCGGAATCAACCCCAGCATTTT.

The gene calls are TRBV5-1 and TRBJ1-3; a weak D match, TRBD1 (5 bases). The CDR3 is 16 residues long. Germline V gene data show CDR1 as SGHRS and CDR2 as YFSETQ. The ends were cut back, 0 bases at V and 3 bases at J, with 13 bases in the middle. CDR3 DNA sequence: TGCGCCAGCAGCTTGGTCAGGGCCGATGGTGGAAACACCATATATTTT. Protein: CASSLVRADGGNTIYF.

Details on this clone: The sample contains more than one DNA sequence encoding this CDR3. The chain carries TRBV19 and TRBJ1-1; D is unresolved. The germline V gene encodes CDR1 LNHDA and CDR2 SQIVND (reference sequence). The CDR3 runs 13 residues. V lost 6 bases to trimming and J lost 1 base, with 9 bases between them. DNA of the CDR3: TGTGCCAGTAGCACCACTGAGAACACTGAAGCTTTCTTT. Protein sequence: CASSTTENTEAFF.

The chain uses TRBV7-9 and TRBJ1-1; 8 positions match TRBD1. In germline, CDR1 is SEHNR, CDR2 FQNEAQ (reference sequence). The ends lost 3 bases at V and 4 bases at J; junction bases unmatched: 7. The CDR3 sequence is 15 residues long. In nucleotides, the CDR3 is TGTGCCAGCAGCTTCAGGCCAGGGGGCACCACTGAAGCTTTCTTT. It translates to CASSFRPGGTTEAFF. The entire variable domain, with the rest obtained from reference TRBV7-9 and TRBJ1-1, is as follows: DTGVSQNPRHKITKRGQNVTFRCDPISEHNRLYWYRQTLGQGPEFLTYFQNEAQLEKSRLLSDRFSAERPKGSFSTLEIQRTEQGDSAMYLCASSFRPGGTTEAFFGQGTRLTVV.

The V gene is TRBV11-2, the J gene TRBJ1-2, with TRBD1 matching over 11 bases. The germline V gene encodes CDR1 SGHAT and CDR2 FQNNGV. The CDR3 totals 18 residues. The V gene end was trimmed by 8 bases and the J gene end by 7 bases; junction bases not matched to a gene: 21. Here the CDR3 reads CASLSTGSGQGARVGYTF. The CDR3, as DNA: TGTGCCAGCCTCTCCACCGGCTCCGGACAGGGGGCAAGGGTTGGCTACACCTTC.